The rows below give T cell receptor beta chains drawn from one sample of a study of cytomegalovirus exposure and HLA in healthy donors. Clones were read by immunoSEQ multiplex PCR, and TCRdb kept only the in-frame ones, dropping some. The sample contains over 200,000 clones, 85% to 90% of which appear only once. Source material: PBMCs. Receptor source: a woman aged 18-30 years in good health and CMV-seronegative. Each CDR3 is given with its conserved first and last residue. The order of the fields is J gene, V gene, D gene, clone size, CDR3 protein, CDR3 DNA. A D gene is named only where the DNA matches it firmly. Clone sizes are given selectively: once, few, many, or a class where the clone is expanded.

J: TRBJ2-7
V: TRBV2
D: TRBD2
size: NA
CDR3: CASSESSGRDYEQYF
DNA: TGTGCCAGCAGTGAATCCTCGGGGAGGGACTACGAGCAGTACTTC

J: TRBJ1-2
V: TRBV2
D: NA
size: NA
CDR3: CASRVSQYGYTF
DNA: TGTGCCAGCAGGGTATCACAGTATGGCTACACCTTC

J: TRBJ2-1
V: TRBV11-2
D: NA
size: NA
CDR3: CASSLGFLAGDNEQFF
DNA: TGTGCCAGCAGCTTAGGATTCTTGGCAGGGGACAATGAGCAGTTCTTC

J: TRBJ2-1
V: TRBV6-6
D: TRBD2
size: few
CDR3: CASSSTSERGEQFF
DNA: TGTGCCAGCAGTTCGACTAGCGAAAGGGGCGAGCAGTTCTTC

J: TRBJ2-7
V: TRBV6-6
D: TRBD1
size: NA
CDR3: CASSQDRASWKQYF
DNA: TGTGCCAGCAGCCAGGACAGGGCGTCCTGGAAGCAGTACTTC

J: TRBJ2-7
V: TRBV27
D: TRBD1
size: NA
CDR3: CASSPTGTGNEQYF
DNA: TGTGCCAGCAGTCCAACCGGGACAGGGAACGAGCAGTACTTC

J: TRBJ2-1
V: TRBV4-3
D: TRBD2
size: NA
CDR3: CASSQDLPSGANNEQFF
DNA: TGCGCCAGCAGCCAAGATCTCCCTAGCGGGGCTAACAATGAGCAGTTCTTC

J: TRBJ2-7
V: TRBV7-6
D: TRBD1
size: NA
CDR3: CASSLYRTGYEQYF
DNA: TGTGCCAGCAGCTTATATCGGACAGGGTACGAGCAGTACTTC

J: TRBJ2-1
V: TRBV5-1
D: TRBD2
size: NA
CDR3: CASSLGASGSLYNEQFF
DNA: TGCGCCAGCAGCTTGGGGGCTAGCGGGAGTCTCTACAATGAGCAGTTCTTC

J: TRBJ2-7
V: TRBV5-5
D: NA
size: NA
CDR3: CASSLGLVGEQYF
DNA: TGTGCCAGCAGCTTGGGTCTAGTCGGCGAGCAGTACTTC

J: TRBJ2-1
V: TRBV2
D: TRBD2
size: NA
CDR3: CASSRSGGSSYNEQFF
DNA: TGTGCCAGTAGTCGTAGCGGGGGGAGCTCCTACAATGAGCAGTTCTTC

J: TRBJ1-2
V: TRBV5-8
D: NA
size: NA
CDR3: CASSTQTGGYTF
DNA: TGTGCCAGCAGCACCCAGACGGGAGGCTACACCTTC

J: TRBJ2-7
V: TRBV9
D: TRBD2
size: NA
CDR3: CASTPGGSFSYEQYF
DNA: TGTGCCAGCACACCGGGGGGGTCCTTCTCCTACGAGCAGTACTTC

J: TRBJ1-2
V: TRBV19
D: NA
size: NA
CDR3: CASSTRQVYSNYGYTF
DNA: TGTGCCAGTAGTACAAGACAGGTTTATTCTAACTATGGCTACACCTTC